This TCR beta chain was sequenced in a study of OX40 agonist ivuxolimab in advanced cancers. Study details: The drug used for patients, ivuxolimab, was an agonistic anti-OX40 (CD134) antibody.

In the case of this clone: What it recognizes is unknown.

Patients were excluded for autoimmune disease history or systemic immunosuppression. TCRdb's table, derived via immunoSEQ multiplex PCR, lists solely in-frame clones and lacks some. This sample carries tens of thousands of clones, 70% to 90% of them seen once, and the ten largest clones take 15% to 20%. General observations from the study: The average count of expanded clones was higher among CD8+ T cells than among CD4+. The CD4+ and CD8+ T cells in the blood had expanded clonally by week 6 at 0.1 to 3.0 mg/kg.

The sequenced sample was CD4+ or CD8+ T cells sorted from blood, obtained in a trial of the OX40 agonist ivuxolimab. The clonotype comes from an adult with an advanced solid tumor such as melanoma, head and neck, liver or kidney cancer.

This CDR3 reads CASSFGLVGNEQFF. The CDR3, as DNA: TGTGCCAGCAGCTTTGGACTCGTGGGGAATGAGCAGTTCTTC. The chain recombines TRBV11-2 with TRBJ2-1, with D perhaps TRBD2 (5 bases). V lost 3 bases and J 7 bases, leaving 13 bases between the germline ends. From germline, CDR1 is SGHAT and CDR2 FQNNGV. The length of the CDR3 is 14 residues.